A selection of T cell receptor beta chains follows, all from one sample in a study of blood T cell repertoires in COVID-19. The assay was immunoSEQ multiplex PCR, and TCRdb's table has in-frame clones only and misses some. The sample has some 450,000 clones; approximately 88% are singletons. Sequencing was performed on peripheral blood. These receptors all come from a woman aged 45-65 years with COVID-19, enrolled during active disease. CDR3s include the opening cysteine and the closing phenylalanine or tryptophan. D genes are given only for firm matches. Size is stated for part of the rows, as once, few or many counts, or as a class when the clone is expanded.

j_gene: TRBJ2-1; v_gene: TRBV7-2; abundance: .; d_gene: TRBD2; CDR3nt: TGTGCCAGTACACTAGCGAGGGTTTCGAGTGAGCAGTTCTTC; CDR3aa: CASTLARVSSEQFF
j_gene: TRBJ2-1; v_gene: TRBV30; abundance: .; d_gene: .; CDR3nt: TGTGCCTGGAGTGTACTGAGCAATGAGCAGTTCTTC; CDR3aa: CAWSVLSNEQFF
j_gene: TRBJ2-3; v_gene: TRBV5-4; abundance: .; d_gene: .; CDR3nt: TGTGCCAGCAGCCGGGATCCGGGGACAGATACGCAGTATTTT; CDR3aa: CASSRDPGTDTQYF
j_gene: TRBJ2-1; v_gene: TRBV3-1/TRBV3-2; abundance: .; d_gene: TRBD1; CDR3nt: TGTGCCAGCAGCCAACCTCGGGGACAGGGAATAGGCAATGAGCAGTTCTTC; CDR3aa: CASSQPRGQGIGNEQFF
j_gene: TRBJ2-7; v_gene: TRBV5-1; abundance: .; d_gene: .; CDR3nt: TGCGCCAGCAGCTTGTCAACAGGGCGGGCCTACGAGCAGTACTTC; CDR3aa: CASSLSTGRAYEQYF
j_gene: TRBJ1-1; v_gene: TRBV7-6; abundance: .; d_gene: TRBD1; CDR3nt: TGTGCCAGCAGCTTAGCACTCGGACAGGGGATGAACACTGAAGCTTTCTTT; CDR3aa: CASSLALGQGMNTEAFF
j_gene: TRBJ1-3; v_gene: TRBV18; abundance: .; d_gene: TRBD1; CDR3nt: TGTGCCAGCTCAGCGGACAGGGGGCATGGCAACACCATATATTTT; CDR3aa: CASSADRGHGNTIYF
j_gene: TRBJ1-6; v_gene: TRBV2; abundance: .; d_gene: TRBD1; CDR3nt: TGTGCCAGCAGTGACCGGGACAGGGGGTCTTCACCCCTCCACTTT; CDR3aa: CASSDRDRGSSPLHF
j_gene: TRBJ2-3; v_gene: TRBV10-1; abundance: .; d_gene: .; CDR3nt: TGCGCCAGCAGTGTGGCCCGGAGGGCAGATACGCAGTATTTT; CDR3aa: CASSVARRADTQYF
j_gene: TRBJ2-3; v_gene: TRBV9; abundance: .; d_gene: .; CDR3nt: TGTGCCAGCAGCGTAAGAGAGGGAAGAAGCACAGATACGCAGTATTTT; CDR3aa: CASSVREGRSTDTQYF
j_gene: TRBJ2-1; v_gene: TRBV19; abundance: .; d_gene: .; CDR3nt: TGTGCCAGTAAGAATAGGCCAGGTGCGAACAATGAGCAGTTCTTC; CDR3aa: CASKNRPGANNEQFF
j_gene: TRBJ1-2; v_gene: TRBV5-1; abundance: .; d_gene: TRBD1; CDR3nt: TGCGCCAGCAGCTTGGAGACAGGGGCCAACTATGGCTACACCTTC; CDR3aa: CASSLETGANYGYTF
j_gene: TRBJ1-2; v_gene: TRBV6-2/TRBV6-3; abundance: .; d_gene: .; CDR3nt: TGTGCCAGCAGCCTCTTAACAGGGCGACTGGGCTACACCTTC; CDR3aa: CASSLLTGRLGYTF
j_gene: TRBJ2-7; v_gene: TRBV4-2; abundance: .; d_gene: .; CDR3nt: TGTGCCAGCAGCCAAGAAGATTGGACAGCTACTACCTACGAGCAGTACTTC; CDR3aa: CASSQEDWTATTYEQYF
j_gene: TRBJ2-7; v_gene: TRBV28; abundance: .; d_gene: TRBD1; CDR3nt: TGTGCCAGCAGTTCGTCGGGACAGAGCCACTACGAGCAGTACTTC; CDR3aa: CASSSSGQSHYEQYF
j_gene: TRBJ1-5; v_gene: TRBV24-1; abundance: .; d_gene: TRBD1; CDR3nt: TGTGCCACCAGTGATTCAGGGGGAAACCAGCCCCAGCATTTT; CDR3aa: CATSDSGGNQPQHF
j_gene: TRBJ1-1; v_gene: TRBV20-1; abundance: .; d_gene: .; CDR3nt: TGCAGTGCTACTTCCACTGAAGCTTTCTTT; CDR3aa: CSATSTEAFF
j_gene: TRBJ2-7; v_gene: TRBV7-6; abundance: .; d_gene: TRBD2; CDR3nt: TGTGCCAGCAGCTTGACTAGCGGTTTCTACGAGCAGTACTTC; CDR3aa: CASSLTSGFYEQYF
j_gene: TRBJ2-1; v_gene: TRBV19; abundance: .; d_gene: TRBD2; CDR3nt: TGTGCCAGTAGTCCCCTAACTAGCGCCGCCGGGTACAATGAGCAGTTCTTC; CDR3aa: CASSPLTSAAGYNEQFF
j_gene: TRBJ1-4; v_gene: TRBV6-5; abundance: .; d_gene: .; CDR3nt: TGTGCCAGCAGACAGGGTTTAAATGAAAAACTGTTTTTT; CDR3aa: CASRQGLNEKLFF
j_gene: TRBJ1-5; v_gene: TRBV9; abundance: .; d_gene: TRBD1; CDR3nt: TGTGCCAGCAGCGGGCGACAGGGGATCCCTAATCAGCCCCAGCATTTT; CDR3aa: CASSGRQGIPNQPQHF
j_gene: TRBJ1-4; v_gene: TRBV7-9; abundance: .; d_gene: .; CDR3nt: TGTGCCAGCAGCCCCCAGGGGCCTGAAAAACTGTTTTTT; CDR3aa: CASSPQGPEKLFF
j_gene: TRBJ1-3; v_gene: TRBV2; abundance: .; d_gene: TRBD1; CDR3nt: TGTGCCAGCACCCCGGGGACAGCTGGAAACACCATATATTTT; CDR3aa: CASTPGTAGNTIYF
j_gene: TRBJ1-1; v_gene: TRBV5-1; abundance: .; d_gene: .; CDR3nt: TGCGCCAGCAGCTTGGGGATGGGGCGAACTGAAGCTTTCTTT; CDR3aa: CASSLGMGRTEAFF
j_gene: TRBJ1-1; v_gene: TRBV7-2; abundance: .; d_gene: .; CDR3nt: TGTGCCAGCACCCCCGGAGTCTATTCCACTGAAGCTTTCTTT; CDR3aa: CASTPGVYSTEAFF
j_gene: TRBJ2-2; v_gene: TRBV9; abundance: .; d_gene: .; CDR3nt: TGTGCCAGCAGCGTAGGGGCAGGGAGGACCGGGGAGCTGTTTTTT; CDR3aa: CASSVGAGRTGELFF
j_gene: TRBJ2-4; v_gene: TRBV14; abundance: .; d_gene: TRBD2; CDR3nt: TGTGCCAGCAGCCAAGGGACGACAGCGGGATTTAACATTCAGTACTTC; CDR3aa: CASSQGTTAGFNIQYF
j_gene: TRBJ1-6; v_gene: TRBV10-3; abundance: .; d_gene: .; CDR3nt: TGTGCCATCAGTGAAGCGAGGGGAGCGGGAAATTCACCCCTCCACTTT; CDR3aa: CAISEARGAGNSPLHF
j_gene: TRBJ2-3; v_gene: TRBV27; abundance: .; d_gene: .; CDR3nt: TGTGCCAGCGGGGCGGGAATCACAGATACGCAGTATTTT; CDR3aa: CASGAGITDTQYF
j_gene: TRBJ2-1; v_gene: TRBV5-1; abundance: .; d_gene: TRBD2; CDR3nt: TGCGCCAGCAGCTTGGCCCGTAGCGGGGATGAGCAGTTCTTC; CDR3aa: CASSLARSGDEQFF
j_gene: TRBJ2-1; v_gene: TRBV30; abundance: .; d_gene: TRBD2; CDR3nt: TGTGCCTGGAGTGCGATGGGACTAGCAAACAATGAGCAGTTCTTC; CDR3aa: CAWSAMGLANNEQFF
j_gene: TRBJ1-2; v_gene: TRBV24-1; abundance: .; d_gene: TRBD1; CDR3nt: TGTGCCACCAGTGATTCCCCTGACAGGGGAGATGGCTACACCTTC; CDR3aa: CATSDSPDRGDGYTF
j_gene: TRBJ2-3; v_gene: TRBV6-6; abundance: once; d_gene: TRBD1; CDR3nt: TGTGCCAGCAGTCAAAACCCCGGGACAGGGGCGGGAGATACGCAGTATTTT; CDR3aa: CASSQNPGTGAGDTQYF
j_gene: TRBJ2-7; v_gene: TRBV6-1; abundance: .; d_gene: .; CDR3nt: TGTGCCAGCAGTGAAGCCCGACAGGGGACTACCGGGCAGTACTTC; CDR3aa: CASSEARQGTTGQYF
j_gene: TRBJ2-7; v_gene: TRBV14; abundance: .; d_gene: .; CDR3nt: TGTGCCAGCAGCCAAACAGCCTACGAGCAGTACTTC; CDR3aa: CASSQTAYEQYF
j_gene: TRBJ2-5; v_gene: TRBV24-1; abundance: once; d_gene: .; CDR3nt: TGTGCCACCAGTGGTCAAAGGGACCGCCGGGGAGGCAGAGAGACCCAGTACTTC; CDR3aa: CATSGQRDRRGGRETQYF
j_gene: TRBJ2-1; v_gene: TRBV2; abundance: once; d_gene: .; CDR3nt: TGTGCCAGCAGTACCTTTGGGGGGTTCGGCACCTACAATGAGCAGTTCTTC; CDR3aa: CASSTFGGFGTYNEQFF
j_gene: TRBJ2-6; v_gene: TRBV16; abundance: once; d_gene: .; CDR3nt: TGTGCCAGCAGCCAAACTTCACCTCGCTCTGGGGCCAACGTCCTGACTTTC; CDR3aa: CASSQTSPRSGANVLTF
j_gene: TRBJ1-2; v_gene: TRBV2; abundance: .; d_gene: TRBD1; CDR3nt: TGTGCCAGCAGTACTCCGGGACAGACAAACTATGGCTACACCTTC; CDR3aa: CASSTPGQTNYGYTF
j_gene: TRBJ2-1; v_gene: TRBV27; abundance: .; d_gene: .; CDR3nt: TGTGCCAGCAGTTTATCCGTAAACAATGAGCAGTTCTTC; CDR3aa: CASSLSVNNEQFF
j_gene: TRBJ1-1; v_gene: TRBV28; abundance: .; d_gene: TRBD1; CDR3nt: TGTGCCAGCAGTTTGACAGGGGGCAAGGCTTTCTTT; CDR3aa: CASSLTGGKAFF
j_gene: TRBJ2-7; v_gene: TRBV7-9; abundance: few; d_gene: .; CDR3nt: TGTGCCAGCAGGCGCGACAGCTACGAGCAGTACTTC; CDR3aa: CASRRDSYEQYF
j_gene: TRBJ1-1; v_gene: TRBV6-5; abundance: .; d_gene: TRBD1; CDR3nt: TGTGCCAGCAGAACAGGGGCACTAAACACTGAAGCTTTCTTT; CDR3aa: CASRTGALNTEAFF
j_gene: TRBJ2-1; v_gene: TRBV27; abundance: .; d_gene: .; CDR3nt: TGTGCCAGCAGTTTAGCCGGGGGGCGGGAGCAGTTCTTC; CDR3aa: CASSLAGGREQFF
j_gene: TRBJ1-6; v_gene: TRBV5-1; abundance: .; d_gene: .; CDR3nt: TGCGCCAGCAGCTTGGGACAGACCCCGAGAAATTCACCCCTCCACTTT; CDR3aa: CASSLGQTPRNSPLHF
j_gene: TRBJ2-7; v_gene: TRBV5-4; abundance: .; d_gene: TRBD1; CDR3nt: TGTGCCAGCAGCATCAAGACAGGGTCCTACGAGCAGTACTTC; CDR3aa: CASSIKTGSYEQYF
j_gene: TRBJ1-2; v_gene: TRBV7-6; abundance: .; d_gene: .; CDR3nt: TGTGCCAGCAGCCCCCAAGTGGGCGACTATGGCTACACCTTC; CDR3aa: CASSPQVGDYGYTF
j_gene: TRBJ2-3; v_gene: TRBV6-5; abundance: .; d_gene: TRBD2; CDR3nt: TGTGCCAGCAGTTACGCCGCGGGGGGTGGGGCAGATACGCAGTATTTT; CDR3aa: CASSYAAGGGADTQYF
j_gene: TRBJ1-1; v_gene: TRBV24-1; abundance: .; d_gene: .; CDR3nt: TGTGCCACCAGTGAGGCGGGGGAAAAAACTGAAGCTTTCTTT; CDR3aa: CATSEAGEKTEAFF
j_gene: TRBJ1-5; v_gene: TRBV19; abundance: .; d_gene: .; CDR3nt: TGTGCCAGTAGTAGTTCCGGGTACCAGCCCCAGCATTTT; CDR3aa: CASSSSGYQPQHF
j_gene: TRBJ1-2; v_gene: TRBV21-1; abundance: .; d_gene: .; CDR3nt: TGTGCCAGACCGTATATACAGGTTTTCTATGGCTACACCTTC; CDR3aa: CARPYIQVFYGYTF
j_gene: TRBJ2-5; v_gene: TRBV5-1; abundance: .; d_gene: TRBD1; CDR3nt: TGCGCCAGCGCACGGCGGGACAGGGGTCAAGAGACCCAGTACTTC; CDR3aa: CASARRDRGQETQYF
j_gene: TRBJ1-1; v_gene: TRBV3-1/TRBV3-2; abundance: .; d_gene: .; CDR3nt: TGTGCCAGCAGCCAGGTCGGACAATCTAACCCTGAAGCTTTCTTT; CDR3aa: CASSQVGQSNPEAFF
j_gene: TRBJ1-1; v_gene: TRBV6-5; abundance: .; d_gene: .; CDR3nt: TGTGCCAGCAGGAGAAACAGTGTCCTCACTGAAGCTTTCTTT; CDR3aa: CASRRNSVLTEAFF
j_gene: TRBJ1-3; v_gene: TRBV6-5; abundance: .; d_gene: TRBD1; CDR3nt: TGTGCCACGACGACAGGGCCTGGAAACACCATATATTTT; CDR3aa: CATTTGPGNTIYF
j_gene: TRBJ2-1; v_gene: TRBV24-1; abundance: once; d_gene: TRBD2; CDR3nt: TGTGCCACCAGTGATTTCGCGGGGGGGTACAATGAGCAGTTCTTC; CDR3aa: CATSDFAGGYNEQFF
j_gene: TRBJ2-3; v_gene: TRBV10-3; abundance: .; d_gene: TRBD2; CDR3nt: TGTGCCATCAGTGAGGCGGGGGGCCTAGAAACAGATACGCAGTATTTT; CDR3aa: CAISEAGGLETDTQYF
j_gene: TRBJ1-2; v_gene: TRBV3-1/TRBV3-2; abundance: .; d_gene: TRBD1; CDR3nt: TGTGCCAGCAGCCGGACAGGGGGCTCTTATGGCTACACCTTC; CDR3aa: CASSRTGGSYGYTF
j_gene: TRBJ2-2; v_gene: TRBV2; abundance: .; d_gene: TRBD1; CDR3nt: TGTGCCAGCAGTGCTCGCAGGGGGTCGAACACCGGGGAGCTGTTTTTT; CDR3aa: CASSARRGSNTGELFF
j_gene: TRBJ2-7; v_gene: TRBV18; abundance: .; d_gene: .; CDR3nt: TGTGCCAGCTCACCAAAGACCTTTCAGGACGAGCAGTACTTC; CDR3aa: CASSPKTFQDEQYF